These 18 T cell receptor beta chains came from one sample sequenced in a study of spatial heterogeneity in lung cancer. Time point in this sample: sample taken at primary tumor resection. In each case, whole RNA from tumor, nontumor lung or frozen PBMC was sequenced unsorted. TCRdb ran MiXCR on the 5' RACE reads and lists one entry per CDR3 protein. Of tens of thousands of distinct CDR3 sequences listed, around 4.5% are singletons. The sequencing used PBMCs, collected at surgery. The origin of the receptors is a male donor with early-stage non-small cell lung cancer.

The chain has TRBV6-5 and TRBJ2-2, with 9 bases lining up with TRBD2. Trimming at V came to 0 bases and at J to 1 base, leaving 3 bases not matched to a gene. The CDR3 spans 17 residues. Germline V gene lookup returns CDR1 MNHEY and CDR2 SVGAGI. The CDR3 sequence: CASSYSRLAVNTGELFF. CDR3 DNA sequence: TGTGCCAGCAGTTACTCCAGACTAGCGGTGAACACCGGGGAGCTGTTTTTT.

This chain links TRBV4-3 with TRBJ2-1, with 12 bases aligning to TRBD2. The junction had 7 bases not matched to a gene; V was cut back by 4 bases and J by 9 bases. CDR1 LGHNA and CDR2 YSLEER come from the germline V gene. The CDR3 runs 15 residues. CDR3 DNA: TGCGCCAGCAGCCGGGGGCTAGCGGGAGGGCCTGAGCAGTTCTTC. Protein sequence: CASSRGLAGGPEQFF.

In its sample, this clonotype was seen many times. V and J are TRBV7-3 and TRBJ2-2, with 9 bases lining up with TRBD1. The CDR3 runs 16 residues. V gave up 4 bases and J gave up 13 bases; unmatched junction bases: 16. Germline CDR1 and CDR2: SGHTA and FQGTGA. The CDR3: CASSSMGTGSSPGLFF. The CDR3 coding sequence is TGTGCCAGCAGCTCCATGGGGACAGGGTCCTCCCCGGGGCTGTTTTTT.

This clonotype has just a few counts. The J gene is TRBJ2-2, the V gene TRBV7-9; tentative D call: TRBD1 (6 bases). Trimming removed 5 bases at V and 4 bases at J, with 17 bases between. There are 16 residues in the CDR3. Germline V gene data show CDR1 as SEHNR and CDR2 as FQNEAQ (reference sequence). CDR3 residues: CASSKGDLMGTGELFF. The CDR3 region has the DNA TGTGCCAGCAGCAAGGGGGACCTCATGGGCACCGGGGAGCTGTTTTTT.

This clonotype has at least ten counts. The genes are TRBV11-2 and TRBJ2-1; D is unresolved. V lost 3 bases and J lost 6, with 12 bases in between. CDR1 SGHAT and CDR2 FQNNGV come from the germline V gene. The CDR3 has 14 residues. For the CDR3, the DNA is TGTGCCAGCAGCTTGAGTCTCCTCGGCAATGAGCAGTTCTTC. Its protein is CASSLSLLGNEQFF.

As for this clonotype: A much larger clonotype is one base distant, so this may be a read error. The rearrangement uses TRBV7-6 and TRBJ1-3; D gene unclear. This CDR3 is 17 amino acids long. The germline CDR1 and CDR2 sequences are SGHVS and FNYEAQ. The CDR3 nucleotides are TGTGCCAGCAGCTTAACGTCTTCGACGGACTCTGGAAACACCACATATTTT. Translation gives CASSLTSSTDSGNTTYF.

The rearrangement uses TRBV12-3 or TRBV12-4 and TRBJ2-2; 9 bases are a match to TRBD1. V was clipped by 6 bases and J by 5 bases; unmatched bases: 4. The CDR3 has 14 residues. CDR3: CASRVTGGTGELFF. DNA of the CDR3: TGTGCCAGCAGAGTGACAGGGGGAACCGGGGAGCTGTTTTTT.

This clonotype was observed at least ten times. This chain connects TRBV10-3 to TRBJ2-7, with D hard to call. Germline assignment: CDR1 ENHRY and CDR2 SYGVKD. The CDR3 covers 12 residues. V lost 2 bases to trimming and J lost 3 bases, with 5 bases between them. In DNA, the CDR3 is TGTGCCATCAGTGAGGGGGACTACGAGCAGTACTTC. Amino acid sequence: CAISEGDYEQYF.

The sample holds many counts of this clonotype. The chain couples TRBV7-6 to TRBJ2-5, with D maybe TRBD2 (5 bases). The CDR3 spans 12 residues. The V and J ends lost 6 bases and 3 bases respectively, with 8 bases between them. Germline-derived CDR1 and CDR2 are SGHVS and FNYEAQ. In DNA, the CDR3 is TGTGCCAGCAGTGACTACAAAGAGACCCAGTACTTC. This sequence encodes CASSDYKETQYF.

Sample share makes this clonotype medium-sized (0.01 to 0.1%). The chain links TRBV28 to TRBJ2-7; D gene uncertain. V was trimmed by 6 bases and J by 3 bases, leaving 6 bases between them. Looked up from germline, CDR1 is MDHEN and CDR2 is SYDVKM. The CDR3 sequence is 11 residues long. The CDR3 sequence: CASSLNYEQYF. The CDR3 DNA is TGTGCCAGCAGCCTCAACTACGAGCAGTACTTC. The full variable domain, its missing parts supplied by reference TRBV28 and TRBJ2-7, is DVKVTQSSRYLVKRTGEKVFLECVQDMDHENMFWYRQDPGLGLRLIYFSYDVKMKEKGDIPEGYSVSREKKERFSLILESASTNQTSMYLCASSLNYEQYFGPGTRLTVT.

This clonotype came up many times. V is TRBV28 and J is TRBJ1-5; the D gene is possibly TRBD1 (5 bases). The V gene's germline CDR1 is MDHEN and CDR2 SYDVKM. The germline V and J ends were trimmed by 2 bases and 5 bases, with 7 bases remaining between them. The CDR3 covers 13 residues. Here the CDR3 DNA reads TGTGCCAGCAGTTTACAGGGTTATCAGCCCCAGCATTTT. Translating it yields CASSLQGYQPQHF.

The sample holds a few counts of this clonotype. The V gene is TRBV18, the J gene TRBJ1-3, with D maybe TRBD1 (5 bases). The CDR3 contains 14 residues. CDR1 KGHSH and CDR2 LQKENI come from the germline V gene. Trimming left V 2 bases short and J 4 bases short, with 9 bases between. CDR3 nucleotides: TGTGCCAGCTCACCATCAGGGCTCGGAAACACCATATATTTT. Its protein product is CASSPSGLGNTIYF.

This clonotype appeared many times. J is TRBJ1-1 and V is TRBV20-1, with D possibly being TRBD1 (6 bases). V lost 5 bases to trimming and J lost 1 base, with 17 bases between them. CDR3 size: 15 residues. From germline, CDR1 is DFQATT and CDR2 SNEGSKA (reference sequence). CDR3 loop: CSADRPGHSNTEAFF. CDR3 nucleotides: TGCAGTGCTGATCGTCCGGGACACTCGAACACTGAAGCTTTCTTT.

This clonotype ranks as medium-sized (0.01 to 0.1%). The chain uses TRBV7-2 and TRBJ2-4; D perhaps matches TRBD1 (5 bases). V gave up 5 bases and J gave up 7 bases, with 18 bases separating them. Germline-derived CDR1 and CDR2 are SGHTA and FQGNSA. CDR3 size: 15 residues. CDR3 DNA sequence: TGTGCCAGCAGCCGAGGTTGGGGCTTGGCGAACATTCAGTACTTC. Protein sequence: CASSRGWGLANIQYF. Together with reference TRBV7-2 and TRBJ2-4, the CDR3 gives the full variable domain: GAGVSQSPSNKVTEKGKDVELRCDPISGHTALYWYRQSLGQGLEFLIYFQGNSAPDKSGLPSDRFSAERTGGSVSTLTIQRTQQEDSAVYLCASSRGWGLANIQYFGAGTRLSVL.

This clonotype was counted ten times or more. The V gene is TRBV10-3, the J gene TRBJ1-2, with D possibly TRBD1 on 5 matching bases. Trimming cost V 4 bases and J 0 bases, with 15 bases left between them. Germline CDR1 ENHRY, CDR2 SYGVKD. This CDR3 comprises 16 residues. The CDR3 nucleotides are TGTGCCATCAGTGCGAGGAGGGGAGAAACTAACTATGGCTACACCTTC. It translates to CAISARRGETNYGYTF.

This clonotype was detected a few times. The chain carries TRBV20-1 and TRBJ2-7; 8 bases match TRBD1. The CDR3 covers 14 residues. V shed 4 bases, J shed 3 bases, and the junction held 8 bases outside the gene matches. Germline loops: CDR1 DFQATT, CDR2 SNEGSKA (reference sequence). The CDR3 loop reads CSATGDRIFYEQYF. The CDR3 DNA follows: TGCAGTGCTACCGGGGACAGGATTTTCTACGAGCAGTACTTC.

This clonotype showed up many times. This chain links TRBV12-3 or TRBV12-4 with TRBJ1-5, with 9 bases lining up with TRBD1. The CDR3 totals 15 residues. The junction had 9 bases not matched to a gene; V was cut back by 6 bases and J by 6 bases. The chain's CDR3 is CASSSTGTGFQPQHF. For the CDR3, the DNA is TGTGCCAGCAGCAGCACCGGGACAGGGTTTCAGCCCCAGCATTTT.

Many counts were recorded for this clonotype. The chain has TRBV10-3 and TRBJ2-7; TRBD2 matches at 13 bases. Trimming cost V 10 bases and J 3 bases; bases outside gene matches: 9. The CDR3 is 15 amino acids. Germline CDR1 reads ENHRY; CDR2 reads SYGVKD. The DNA for the CDR3 is TGTGCCACTAGCGGGACTAGCGGGATGGTCTACGAGCAGTACTTC. It yields the protein CATSGTSGMVYEQYF.